The following is a TCR beta chain sequence with its context. CDR1 is GTSNPN, CDR2 SVGIG, per germline (reference sequence). V dropped 4 bases and J dropped 5; count of bases not matched to a gene: 6. This CDR3 is 13 amino acids long. Profiling relied on immunoSEQ multiplex PCR, and the TCRdb table lists in-frame clones only, not all of them. The sample has 110,000 to 150,000 clones, 80% to 95% seen once. The entry originates in a study of control samples from healthy donors and cancer patients. This TCR derives from a young man in good health. The chain combines TRBV30 with TRBJ2-5, with 8 positions matching TRBD1. What was sequenced was blood. CDR3 amino acids: CAWTRTGMETQYF. CDR3 DNA: TGTGCCTGGACGAGGACAGGGATGGAGACCCAGTACTTC.